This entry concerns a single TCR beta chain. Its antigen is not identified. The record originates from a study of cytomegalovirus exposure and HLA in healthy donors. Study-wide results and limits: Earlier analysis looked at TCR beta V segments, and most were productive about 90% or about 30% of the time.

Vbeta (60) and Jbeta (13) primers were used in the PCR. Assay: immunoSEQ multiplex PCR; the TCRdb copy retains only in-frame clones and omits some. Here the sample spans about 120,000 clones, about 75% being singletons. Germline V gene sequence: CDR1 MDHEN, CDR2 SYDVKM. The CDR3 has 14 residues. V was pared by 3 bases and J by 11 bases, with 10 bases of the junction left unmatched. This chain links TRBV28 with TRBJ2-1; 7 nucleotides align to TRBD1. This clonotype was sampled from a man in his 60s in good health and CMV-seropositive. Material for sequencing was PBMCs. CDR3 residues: CASSFSGRGQKQFF. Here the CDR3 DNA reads TGTGCCAGCAGTTTCTCCGGCAGGGGACAGAAGCAGTTCTTC.